This T cell receptor (beta chain) comes out of a study of type 1 regulatory T cells listed by TCRdb under 2021. At the level of the whole study: The study characterized an in vitro protocol that generated a Tr1-enriched, alloantigen-specific CD4 T cell product named T-allo10. T-allo10 was under clinical evaluation in patients with hematological malignancies receiving allogeneic hematopoietic stem cell transplantation. Broader findings and caveats from the paper: Tr1 cells showed a more restricted TCR repertoire than non-Tr1 cells, which the study interpreted as alloantigen-induced clonal expansion.

TCRdb names Illumina MiSeq as the instrument used. TCRdb took the public reads, trimmed them with fastp at Q25, ran MiXCR for clone calling and kept in-frame beta chains. Rows with one shared CDR3 protein collapse into an entry with the most common genes and DNA. This sample gives 65,000 to 80,000 distinct CDR3 sequences in total; less than 25% of them show up just once. Clones ranked in the top ten supply 8% to 9% of the sample. This clonotype was seen a few times. Its antigen specificity is not known. No base qualities exist here, and no much larger clone lies one base off it. The germline V gene encodes CDR1 SGHRS and CDR2 YFSETQ. V is reduced by 5 bases and J by 6 bases, leaving a spacing of 12 bases between them. The CDR3, cysteine through phenylalanine, is 13 amino acids long. Only CDR3 DNA is held: 39 bases, read in frame from base 1.

Input material: cultured type 1 regulatory T (Tr1) cells, either the whole culture or a sorted fraction (not recorded which). The sample's cell subset or site label, in plain terms: type 1 regulatory T cells sorted from the T-allo10 product. This TCR was recovered from a human donor in good health. The sequence links TRBV5-1 to TRBJ1-5; TRBD1 is possibly the D segment (6 matching bases). The sequence in DNA is TGCGCCAGCAGTTGGGGGGCATCTCAGCCCCAGCATTTT. Translated, this gives CASSWGASQPQHF.